Sequencing of this TCR beta chain was carried out in a study of vaccination effects on CD4 cells after COVID-19. As for the study in general: ViraFEST expansion of antigen-specific CD4+ T cells with viral peptide pools preceded sequencing. It was a median of 72 days after the second dose that post-vaccine samples were obtained.

Subsequent to a culture period of more than 8 days, CD4+ T cells were isolated. The cohort was immunized with two doses of either the BNT162b2 or mRNA-1273 vaccine. Both day 3 and day 7 saw half the medium replaced with IL-2 medium. TCRdb's table, derived via immunoSEQ multiplex PCR, lists solely in-frame clones and lacks some. The sample yields tens of thousands of clones, less than 80% seen once. Worth noting for this clone: Its antigen is unidentified.

There are 16 residues in the CDR3. Unmatched junction bases numbered 9, after V lost 5 bases and J lost 4 bases. CDR1 LGHDT and CDR2 YNNKEL come from the germline V gene (reference sequence). The TCR sequence derives from a human donor who received a COVID-19 vaccine. The rearrangement uses TRBV3-1 (or the pseudogene TRBV3-2) and TRBJ2-5, with TRBD1 matching 11 bases. Here the sequenced sample was CD4+ T cells from PBMCs cultured without peptide, taken after COVID-19 vaccination. CDR3 sequence: CASSTRTGGAIETQYF. CDR3 nucleotide sequence: TGTGCCAGCAGCACCCGGACAGGGGGCGCGATAGAGACCCAGTACTTC.